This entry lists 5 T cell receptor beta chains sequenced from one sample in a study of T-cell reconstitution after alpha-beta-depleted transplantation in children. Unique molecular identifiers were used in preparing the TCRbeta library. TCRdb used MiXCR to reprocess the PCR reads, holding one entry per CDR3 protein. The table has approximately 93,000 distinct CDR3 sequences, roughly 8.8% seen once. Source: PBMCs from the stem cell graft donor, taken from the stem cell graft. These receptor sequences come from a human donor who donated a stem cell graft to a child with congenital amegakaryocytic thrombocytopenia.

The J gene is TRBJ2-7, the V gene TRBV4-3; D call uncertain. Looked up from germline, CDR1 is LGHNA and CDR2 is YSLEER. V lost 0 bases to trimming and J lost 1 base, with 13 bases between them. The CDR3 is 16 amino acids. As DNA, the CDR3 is TGCGCCAGCAGCCAAGATGTCCAGACCCTTTCCTACGAGCAGTACTTC. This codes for CASSQDVQTLSYEQYF.

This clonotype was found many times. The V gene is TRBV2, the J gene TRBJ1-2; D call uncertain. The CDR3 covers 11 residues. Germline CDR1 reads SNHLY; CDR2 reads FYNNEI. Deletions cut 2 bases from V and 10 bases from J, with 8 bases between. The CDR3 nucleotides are TGTGCCAGCAGTGAAACTAACTACTACACCTTC. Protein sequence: CASSETNYYTF. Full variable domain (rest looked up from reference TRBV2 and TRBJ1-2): EPEVTQTPSHQVTQMGQEVILRCVPISNHLYFYWYRQILGQKVEFLVSFYNNEISEKSEIFDDQFSVERPDGSNFTLKIRSTKLEDSAMYFCASSETNYYTFGSGTRLTVV.

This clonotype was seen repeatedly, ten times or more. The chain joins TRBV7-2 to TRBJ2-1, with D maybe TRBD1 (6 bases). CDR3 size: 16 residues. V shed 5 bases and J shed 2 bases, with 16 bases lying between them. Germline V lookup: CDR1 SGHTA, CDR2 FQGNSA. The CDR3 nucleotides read TGTGCCAGCAGCGACCGGGCCCCAGGGGCCTACAATGAGCAGTTCTTC. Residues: CASSDRAPGAYNEQFF. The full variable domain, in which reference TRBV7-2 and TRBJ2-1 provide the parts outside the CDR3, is GAGVSQSPSNKVTEKGKDVELRCDPISGHTALYWYRQSLGQGLEFLIYFQGNSAPDKSGLPSDRFSAERTGGSVSTLTIQRTQQEDSAVYLCASSDRAPGAYNEQFFGPGTRLTVL.

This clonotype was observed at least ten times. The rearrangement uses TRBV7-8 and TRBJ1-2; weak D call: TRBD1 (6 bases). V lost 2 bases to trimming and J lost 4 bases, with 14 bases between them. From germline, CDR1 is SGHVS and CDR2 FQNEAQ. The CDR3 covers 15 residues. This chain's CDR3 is CASSLLQGPSYGYTF. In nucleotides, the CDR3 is TGTGCCAGCAGCTTACTACAGGGCCCCAGCTATGGCTACACCTTC.

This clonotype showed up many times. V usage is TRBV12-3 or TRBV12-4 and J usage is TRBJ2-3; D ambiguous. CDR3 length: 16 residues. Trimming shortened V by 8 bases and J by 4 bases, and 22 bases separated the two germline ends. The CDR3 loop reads CASSPQAASGPDTQYF. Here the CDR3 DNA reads TGTGCCAGCTCCCCCCAGGCCGCCTCAGGTCCAGATACGCAGTATTTT.